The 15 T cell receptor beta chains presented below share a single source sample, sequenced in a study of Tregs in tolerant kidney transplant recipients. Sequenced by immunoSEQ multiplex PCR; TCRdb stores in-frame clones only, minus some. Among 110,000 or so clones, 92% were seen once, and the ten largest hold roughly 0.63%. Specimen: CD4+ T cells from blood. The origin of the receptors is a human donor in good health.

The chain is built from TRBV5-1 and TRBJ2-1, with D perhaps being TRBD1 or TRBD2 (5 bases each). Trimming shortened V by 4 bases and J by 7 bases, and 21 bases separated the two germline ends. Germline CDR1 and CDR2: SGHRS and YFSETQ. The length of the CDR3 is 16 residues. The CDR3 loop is CASSQLGGPKGNEQFF. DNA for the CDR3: TGCGCCAGCAGCCAGCTTGGGGGACCAAAGGGGAATGAGCAGTTCTTC.

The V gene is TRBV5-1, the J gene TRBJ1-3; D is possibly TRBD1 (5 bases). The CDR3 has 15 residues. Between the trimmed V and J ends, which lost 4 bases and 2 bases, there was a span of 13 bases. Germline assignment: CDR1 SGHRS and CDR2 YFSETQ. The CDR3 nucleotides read TGCGCCAGCAGCCGGGGGTCGGATCCTGGAAACACCATATATTTT. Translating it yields CASSRGSDPGNTIYF.

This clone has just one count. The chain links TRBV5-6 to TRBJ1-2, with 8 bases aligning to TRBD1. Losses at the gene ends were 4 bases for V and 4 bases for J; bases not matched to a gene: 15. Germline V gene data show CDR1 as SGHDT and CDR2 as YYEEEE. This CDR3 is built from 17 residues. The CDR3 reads CASSQRSDRAYGYGYTF. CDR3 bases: TGTGCCAGCAGCCAACGCTCGGACAGGGCGTACGGCTATGGCTACACCTTC.

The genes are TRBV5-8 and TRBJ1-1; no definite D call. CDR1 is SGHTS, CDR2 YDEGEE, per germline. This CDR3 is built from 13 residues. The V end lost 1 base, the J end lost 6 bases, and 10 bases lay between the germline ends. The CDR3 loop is CASSLSNLAEAFF. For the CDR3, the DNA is TGTGCCAGCAGCTTGAGTAATCTGGCTGAAGCTTTCTTT.

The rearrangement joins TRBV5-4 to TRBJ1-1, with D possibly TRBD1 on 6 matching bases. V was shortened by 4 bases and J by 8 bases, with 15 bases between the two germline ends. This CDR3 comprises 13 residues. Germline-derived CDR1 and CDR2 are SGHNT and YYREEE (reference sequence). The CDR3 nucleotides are TGTGCCAGCAGCCCCGGACAGAACCAAGAAGCTTTCTTT. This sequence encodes CASSPGQNQEAFF.

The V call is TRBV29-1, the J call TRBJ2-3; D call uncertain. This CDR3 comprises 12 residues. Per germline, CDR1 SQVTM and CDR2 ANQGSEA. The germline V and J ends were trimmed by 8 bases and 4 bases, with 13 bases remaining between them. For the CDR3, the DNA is TGCAGCCCCAAAGACCAGGCAGATACGCAGTATTTT. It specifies CSPKDQADTQYF.

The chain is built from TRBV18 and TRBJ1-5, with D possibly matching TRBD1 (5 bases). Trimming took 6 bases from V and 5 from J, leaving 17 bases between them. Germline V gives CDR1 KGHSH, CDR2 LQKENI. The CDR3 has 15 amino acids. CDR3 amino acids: CASSAGPSKHQPQHF. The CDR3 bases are TGTGCCAGCTCGGCGGGACCTTCAAAGCATCAGCCCCAGCATTTT. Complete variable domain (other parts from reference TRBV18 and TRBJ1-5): NAGVMQNPRHLVRRRGQEARLRCSPMKGHSHVYWYRQLPEEGLKFMVYLQKENIIDESGMPKERFSAEFPKEGPSILRIQQVVRGDSAAYFCASSAGPSKHQPQHFGDGTRLSIL.

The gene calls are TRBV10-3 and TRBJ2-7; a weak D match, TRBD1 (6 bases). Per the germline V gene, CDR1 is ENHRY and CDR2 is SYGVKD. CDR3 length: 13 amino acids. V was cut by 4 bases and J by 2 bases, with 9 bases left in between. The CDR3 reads CAISVTGTYEQYF. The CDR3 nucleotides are TGTGCCATCAGTGTCACAGGGACCTACGAGCAGTACTTC.

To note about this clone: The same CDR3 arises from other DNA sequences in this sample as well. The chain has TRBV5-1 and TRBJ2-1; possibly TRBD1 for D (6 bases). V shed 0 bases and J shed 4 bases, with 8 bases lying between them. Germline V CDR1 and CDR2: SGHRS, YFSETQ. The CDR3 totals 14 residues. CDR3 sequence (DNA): TGCGCCAGCAGCTTGGGCGACAGGTACAATGAGCAGTTCTTC. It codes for CASSLGDRYNEQFF.

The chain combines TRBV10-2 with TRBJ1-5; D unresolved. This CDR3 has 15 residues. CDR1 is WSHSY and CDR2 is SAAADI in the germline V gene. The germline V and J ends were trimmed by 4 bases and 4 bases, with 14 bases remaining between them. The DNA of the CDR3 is TGCGCCAGCAGTGTTGGCCGGTTCGTTAATCAGCCCCAGCATTTT. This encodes CASSVGRFVNQPQHF.

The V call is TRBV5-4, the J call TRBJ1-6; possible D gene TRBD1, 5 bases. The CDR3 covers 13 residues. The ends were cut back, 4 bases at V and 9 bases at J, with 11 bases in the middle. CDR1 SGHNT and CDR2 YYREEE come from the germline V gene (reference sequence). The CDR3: CASSDDSFSPLHF. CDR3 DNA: TGTGCCAGCAGCGACGACAGTTTTTCACCCCTCCACTTT.

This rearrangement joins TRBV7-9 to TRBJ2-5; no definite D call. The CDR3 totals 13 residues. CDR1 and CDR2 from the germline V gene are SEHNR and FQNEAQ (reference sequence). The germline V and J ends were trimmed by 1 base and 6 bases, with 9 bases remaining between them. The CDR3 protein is CASSLEGLKTQYF. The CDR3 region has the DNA TGTGCCAGCAGCTTAGAAGGGTTGAAGACCCAGTACTTC.

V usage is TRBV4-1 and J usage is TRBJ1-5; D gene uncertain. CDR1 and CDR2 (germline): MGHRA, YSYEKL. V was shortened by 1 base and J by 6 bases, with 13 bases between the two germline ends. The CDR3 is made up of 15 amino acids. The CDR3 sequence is CASSQGQIDGQPQHF. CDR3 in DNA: TGCGCCAGCAGCCAAGGGCAGATAGACGGTCAGCCCCAGCATTTT.

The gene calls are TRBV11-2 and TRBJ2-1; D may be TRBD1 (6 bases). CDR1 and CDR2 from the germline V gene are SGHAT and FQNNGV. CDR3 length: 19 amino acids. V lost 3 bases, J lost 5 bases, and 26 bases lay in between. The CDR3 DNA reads TGTGCCAGCAGCTTTAGTGGACCGGACACAGGGATTAAAAACAATGAGCAGTTCTTC. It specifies CASSFSGPDTGIKNNEQFF.

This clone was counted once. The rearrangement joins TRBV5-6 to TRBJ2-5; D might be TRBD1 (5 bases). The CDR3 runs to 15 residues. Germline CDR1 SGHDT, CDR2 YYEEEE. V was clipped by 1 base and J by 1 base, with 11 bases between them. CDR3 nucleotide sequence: TGTGCCAGCAGCTTGTTCGACAGATCCCAAGAGACCCAGTACTTC. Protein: CASSLFDRSQETQYF.